One and the same sample provided the 9 T cell receptor beta chains below, sequenced in a study of untreated major depressive disorder. The table came from immunoSEQ multiplex PCR; TCRdb's copy has only in-frame clones and leaves some out. This sample has roughly 22,000 clones; roughly 89% occur once, and the top ten carry 0.45% to 0.6%. The sample taken for sequencing was CD4+ T cells from PBMCs. Receptors were obtained from a woman aged 40 to 49 in good health.

The chain joins TRBV10-3 to TRBJ1-1; possibly TRBD1 for D (5 bases). The V end lost 4 bases, the J end lost 4 bases, and 16 bases lay between the germline ends. Per the germline V gene, CDR1 is ENHRY and CDR2 is SYGVKD. The CDR3 covers 15 residues. For the CDR3, the DNA is TGTGCCATCAGTGGTACTTTGGGGGGAGGCACTGAAGCTTTCTTT. This encodes CAISGTLGGGTEAFF.

This clone was counted a few times. The V and J genes are TRBV5-1 and TRBJ2-3, with 7 bases fitting TRBD2. CDR3 length equals 17 residues. Germline CDR1 SGHRS, CDR2 YFSETQ. J lost 3 bases, V lost 0 bases, and 10 bases had no gene match. In nucleotides, the CDR3 is TGCGCCAGCAGCTTGGGCCTGAGTCTCGGGGGGACAGATACGCAGTATTTT. Translated, it gives CASSLGLSLGGTDTQYF.

The rearrangement uses TRBV19 and TRBJ2-6, with D perhaps TRBD1 (5 bases). The V gene lost 6 bases and the J gene lost 0 bases, with 6 bases spanning the gap. The CDR3 extends over 14 amino acids. Germline lookup yields CDR1 LNHDA and CDR2 SQIVND (reference sequence). The CDR3, as DNA: TGTGCCAGTAGGGACATCTCTGGGGCCAACGTCCTGACTTTC. Translation: CASRDISGANVLTF.

The chain combines TRBV6-6 with TRBJ1-1, with D perhaps matching TRBD1 (6 bases). The V gene lost 6 bases and the J gene lost 6 bases, with 20 bases spanning the gap. The germline V gene has CDR1 MNHNY and CDR2 SVGAGI (reference sequence). This CDR3 comprises 15 residues. For the CDR3, the DNA is TGTGCCAGCAGAGCCTCAAGCGGAGAGGGGGCTGAAGCTTTCTTT. It yields the protein CASRASSGEGAEAFF.

V is TRBV2 and J is TRBJ1-4, with 8 nucleotides matching TRBD1. The CDR3 sequence is 14 residues long. The germline V gene encodes CDR1 SNHLY and CDR2 FYNNEI. The V gene end was trimmed by 7 bases and the J gene end by 5 bases; junction bases not matched to a gene: 6. The CDR3, as DNA: TGTGCCAGCACCAAGGGACAGGCGAATGAAAAACTGTTTTTT. It is translated as CASTKGQANEKLFF.

The rearrangement uses TRBV5-5 and TRBJ1-2; D uncertain. V was trimmed by 2 bases and J by 3 bases, leaving 5 bases between them. The CDR3 contains 12 residues. From germline, CDR1 is SGHKS and CDR2 YYEKEE (reference sequence). CDR3 protein: CASSFEDYGYTF. CDR3 nucleotides: TGTGCCAGCAGCTTTGAAGACTATGGCTACACCTTC.

This clone has a handful of counts. V usage is TRBV5-1 and J usage is TRBJ1-6; unclear D gene. CDR1 and CDR2 (germline): SGHRS, YFSETQ. The CDR3 is 14 residues long. V lost 1 base and J 5 bases, leaving 7 bases between the germline ends. The CDR3 DNA follows: TGCGCCAGCAGCTTGAATGTGGATAATTCACCCCTCCACTTT. This sequence encodes CASSLNVDNSPLHF.

The chain has TRBV28 and TRBJ1-4; D is unclear. Trimming cost V 6 bases and J 7 bases, with 12 bases left between them. Germline V gene data show CDR1 as MDHEN and CDR2 as SYDVKM. The CDR3 sequence is 13 residues long. CDR3 bases: TGTGCCAGCAGCATTTTGTTGGGTGAAAAACTGTTTTTT. Residues: CASSILLGEKLFF.

This clone occurred once. The chain combines TRBV5-4 with TRBJ1-1; no clear D gene. Germline loops: CDR1 SGHNT, CDR2 YYREEE (reference sequence). The CDR3 spans 14 residues. Trimming took 0 bases from V and 3 from J, leaving 9 bases between them. CDR3 bases: TGTGCCAGCAGCTTGGAGGGCGAGGACACTGAAGCTTTCTTT. Translation gives CASSLEGEDTEAFF. Together with reference TRBV5-4 and TRBJ1-1, the CDR3 gives the full variable domain: ETGVTQSPTHLIKTRGQQVTLRCSSQSGHNTVSWYQQALGQGPQFIFQYYREEENGRGNFPPRFSGLQFPNYSSELNVNALELDDSALYLCASSLEGEDTEAFFGQGTRLTVV.